This is a list of T cell receptor beta chains from one sample in a study of T-cell memory formation after mild COVID-19. TCRdb re-called the 5' RACE reads through MiXCR, storing one row per CDR3 protein. The table includes about 560,000 distinct CDR3 sequences, roughly 21% detected once. The sequenced material came from PBMCs or a T cell subset sorted from them (not recorded which). The origin of the receptors is an adult woman who had mild COVID-19 (a few samples of this study predate the infection). Cell type and time point are not known. The CDR3 runs from the conserved cysteine through the conserved F or W. Rows may omit the clone size; those that give it use once, few, many or a size class.

clone_size j_call v_call cdr3_aa
few TRBJ2-3 TRBV20-1 CSARGSDTQYF
- TRBJ2-7 TRBV7-2 CASSLWSQARYEQYF
- TRBJ1-1 TRBV6-2/TRBV6-3 CASSYHRLNTEAFF
few TRBJ2-4 TRBV11-2 CASTSGLAENIQYF
- TRBJ2-7 TRBV29-1 CSVVRQGYEQYF
few TRBJ1-5 TRBV12-3/TRBV12-4 CASTLRGHNQPQHF
- TRBJ2-7 TRBV6-1 CASSEERGPYEQYF
- TRBJ2-7 TRBV7-8 CASSFETGESSYEQYF
few TRBJ2-1 TRBV7-9 CASSPTGGPYNEQFF
- TRBJ2-5 TRBV19 CASSAYRGSETQYF
- TRBJ2-1 TRBV7-2 CASRPGTSGGSYNEQFF
- TRBJ1-5 TRBV7-2 CASSLGGSKPQHF
- TRBJ1-2 TRBV6-5 CASNPGQVNYGYTF
- TRBJ1-2 TRBV12-3/TRBV12-4 CASTGEGYGYTF
- TRBJ1-3 TRBV12-3/TRBV12-4 CASKNRTLNTIYF
few TRBJ2-3 TRBV7-9 CASSYGLSPDTQYF
many TRBJ2-3 TRBV12-3/TRBV12-4 CASSPKSRKGDTQYF
- TRBJ2-1 TRBV6-5 CASSYSGLVTFF
few TRBJ1-3 TRBV18 CASSSSSSGNTIYF
- TRBJ1-3 TRBV20-1 CSVTAPVVSGNTIYF
few TRBJ1-5 TRBV6-2/TRBV6-3 CASSYSSGQGGNQPQHF
- TRBJ2-1 TRBV20-1 CSAREQGFSYNEQFF
- TRBJ2-1 TRBV30 CAWSVGIPFNEQFF
- TRBJ2-3 TRBV6-2/TRBV6-3 CASSYLTSADTQYF
few TRBJ1-2 TRBV6-5 CASSYSNRAAGYTF
- TRBJ2-2 TRBV5-1 CASSLNEGGGSGELFF
few TRBJ1-5 TRBV20-1 CSATVSSNQPQHF
few TRBJ2-7 TRBV18 CASSPAFEEQYF
- TRBJ1-5 TRBV7-8 CASSLGRRNQPQHF
- TRBJ1-5 TRBV20-1 CSAPLSPGQPQHF
many TRBJ2-1 TRBV5-6 CASSVTLIVNEQFF
few TRBJ1-1 TRBV9 CASSVVGVGTEAFF
- TRBJ2-2 TRBV27 CASSRTGTMGNTGELFF
- TRBJ2-1 TRBV5-1 CASSFSGGGSNEQFF
- TRBJ1-5 TRBV5-6 CASSLDANSNQPQHF
- TRBJ2-5 TRBV4-1 CASSQDGQVQETQYF
- TRBJ2-1 TRBV4-3 CASSQVGLAGGNEQFF
few TRBJ2-2 TRBV6-4 CASSEVGAGELFF
- TRBJ1-2 TRBV4-2 CASSQDGGSGPDGYTF
- TRBJ2-5 TRBV20-1 CSAREGGGQETQYF
- TRBJ2-2 TRBV15 CATSRPRQGPSTGELFF
few TRBJ2-3 TRBV15 CATSSSTTGFITDTQYF